This is a list of T cell receptor beta chains from one sample in a study of shared T cell receptors in the human thymus. Sequencing used immunoSEQ multiplex PCR; TCRdb keeps in-frame clones, though not all of them. The data contain 720,000 or so clones, 70% to 90% of them singletons. A further study also used this sample, focusing on human thymus T cells.

The material sequenced was thymocytes. The receptors originated from a girl under two years old with a congenital heart defect. Each CDR3 is given with its conserved first and last residue. A D gene is named only where the DNA matches it firmly. Only part of the rows carry a size: once, few, many, or a class if the clone is expanded.

abundance	v_gene	d_gene	j_gene	CDR3nt	CDR3aa
NA	TRBV5-4	TRBD1	TRBJ1-2	TGTGCCAGCAGCTTATCGACAGGGAAGAGGGGCTACACCTTC	CASSLSTGKRGYTF
NA	TRBV25-1	NA	TRBJ1-2	TGTGCCAGCAGTGCAGGGTGGGTTGGCTACACCTTC	CASSAGWVGYTF
NA	TRBV19	TRBD1	TRBJ1-6	TGTGCCAGTAGTCCGACAGGGCTAGACTATAATTCACCCCTCCACTTT	CASSPTGLDYNSPLHF
NA	TRBV14	NA	TRBJ1-1	TGTGCCAGCAGCCTGGGGAAACAGGTAACCAACACTGAAGCTTTCTTT	CASSLGKQVTNTEAFF
NA	TRBV7-9	NA	TRBJ2-3	TGTGCCAGCAGCCTAAGCGGTAGGGTAACTTGGTGCGCAGATACGCAGTATTTT	CASSLSGRVTWCADTQYF
NA	TRBV6-1	NA	TRBJ1-1	TGTGCCACAGGGATCGGGCTGAACACTGAAGCTTTCTTT	CATGIGLNTEAFF
once	TRBV4-1	TRBD2	TRBJ2-5	TGCGCCAGCAGCCAAGAACCAGCGGGAGCCACTCGGAAGACCCAGTACTTC	CASSQEPAGATRKTQYF
NA	TRBV27	TRBD1	TRBJ2-7	TGTGCCAGCAGTTCCCTCGGGACAGGTCCGCTGGGCGAGCAGTACTTC	CASSSLGTGPLGEQYF
NA	TRBV5-1	TRBD1	TRBJ2-4	TGCGCCAGCAGCCGGGGACAGGGGATGCCTCTAGCCAAAAACATTCAGTACTTC	CASSRGQGMPLAKNIQYF
NA	TRBV5-8	NA	TRBJ1-3	TGTGCCAGCAGCTTCCGGGACAAACCTGCCTCTGGAAACACCATATATTTT	CASSFRDKPASGNTIYF
NA	TRBV5-4	NA	TRBJ1-2	TGTGCCAGCAGCTTGTTGAGAGATGGCTACACCTTC	CASSLLRDGYTF
NA	TRBV7-2	TRBD2	TRBJ2-1	TGTGCCAGCAGCCGGGTGCTAGCGGGGCCTAACAATGAGCAGTTCTTC	CASSRVLAGPNNEQFF
NA	TRBV6-1	NA	TRBJ2-7	TGTGCCAGCAGTGGCCCCCCTACTAGCTGCGAGCAGTACTTC	CASSGPPTSCEQYF
NA	TRBV20-1	NA	TRBJ1-1	TGCAGTGCTTTCGGGGACACTGAAGCTTTCTTT	CSAFGDTEAFF
NA	TRBV4-1	TRBD1	TRBJ2-1	TGCGCCAGCAGCCCCGGACAGGGGAACAATGAGCAGTTCTTC	CASSPGQGNNEQFF
NA	TRBV7-2	NA	TRBJ1-2	TGTGCCAGCAGCTTAAGGGGGGAGGGAACCAACTATGGCTACACCTTC	CASSLRGEGTNYGYTF
NA	TRBV5-1	NA	TRBJ1-2	TGCGCCAGCAGCATACTGTACGTCCCCCTCAACTATGGCTACACCTTC	CASSILYVPLNYGYTF
NA	TRBV4-1	TRBD1	TRBJ2-6	TGCGCCAGCAGCCAAGATCGGATGGGACAGGGGGTTTCTGGGGCCAACGTCCTGACTTTC	CASSQDRMGQGVSGANVLTF
few	TRBV7-9	NA	TRBJ1-2	TGTGCCAGCAGCTTCTGTATCGGGGGAGGCAGGGAGTACTATGGCTACACCTTC	CASSFCIGGGREYYGYTF
NA	TRBV5-8	NA	TRBJ1-1	TGTGCCAGCAGTTCCCATCATGTGCGGGTGAACACTGAAGCTTTCTTT	CASSSHHVRVNTEAFF
NA	TRBV15	NA	TRBJ1-2	TGTGCCACCCGCCGGCGAGGGACTAACTATGGCTACACCTTC	CATRRRGTNYGYTF
NA	TRBV11-2	TRBD1	TRBJ1-1	TGTGCCAGCAGCTTAGTAGGGACAGTTGAGGTCACTGAAGCTTTCTTT	CASSLVGTVEVTEAFF
NA	TRBV7-6	TRBD1	TRBJ2-5	TGTGCCAGCATCTTCCGACAGGGCGAAGAGACCCAGTACTTC	CASIFRQGEETQYF
NA	TRBV18	TRBD2	TRBJ2-3	TGTGCCAGCTCACCAATGGCGGGGGGGCCAGATACGCAGTATTTT	CASSPMAGGPDTQYF
NA	TRBV6-6	TRBD2	TRBJ2-1	TGTGCCAGCAGTCGGACTAGCGGGGGGATCGATGAGCAGTTCTTC	CASSRTSGGIDEQFF
NA	TRBV5-4	NA	TRBJ2-7	TGTGCCAGCAGCTTGGTCGGGGGGCACTCCCCCCCAGCTACCCTCTACGAGCAGTACTTC	CASSLVGGHSPPATLYEQYF
few	TRBV11-2	NA	TRBJ2-3	TGTGCCAGCAGCTTAGAAGCTGGCACAGATACGCAGTATTTT	CASSLEAGTDTQYF
NA	TRBV5-1	TRBD2	TRBJ2-1	TGCGCCAGCAGGGGACTAGCGGGCACAACCCCTCATAATGAGCAGTTCTTC	CASRGLAGTTPHNEQFF
few	TRBV9	TRBD2	TRBJ2-1	TGTGCCAGCAGCGAGGGACTAGCGGGGGGGTTTGAGACCTACAATGAGCAGTTCTTC	CASSEGLAGGFETYNEQFF
few	TRBV4-1	NA	TRBJ2-2	TGCGCCAGCAGCCAAGATTGGCCAGGGGTGAGGGAGGAGCTGTTTTTT	CASSQDWPGVREELFF
NA	TRBV4-1	TRBD2	TRBJ2-7	TGCGCCAGCAGCCAAAGACTAGCGGGGGGCCTAACGTTTTCCTACGAGCAGTACTTC	CASSQRLAGGLTFSYEQYF
NA	TRBV12-5	TRBD1	TRBJ1-5	TGTGCTAGTGGAATCTCCGGGACAGCCCCGCGGTGGAGCAATCAGCCCCAGCATTTT	CASGISGTAPRWSNQPQHF
NA	TRBV2	TRBD1	TRBJ2-1	TGTGCCAGCAGTGAGGGACAGGGGGCGAGGTACAATGAGCAGTTCTTC	CASSEGQGARYNEQFF
few	TRBV6-1	NA	TRBJ1-2	TGTGCCAGCAGTGAAGATTACCTGAAAATAAGACAGGCCCTTATCGGCTACACCTTC	CASSEDYLKIRQALIGYTF
few	TRBV28	NA	TRBJ1-5	TGTGCCAGCAGTTTGTCTGATCAGCCCCAGCATTTT	CASSLSDQPQHF
once	TRBV5-1	TRBD1	TRBJ2-3	TGCGCCAGCTGTGACTGGGACAGGGTGAGGGCTAGCACAGATACGCAGTATTTT	CASCDWDRVRASTDTQYF
NA	TRBV7-2	NA	TRBJ1-1	TGTGCCAGCAGCTTACCAGGAGGCCGTCCGGTTAACACTGAAGCTTTCTTT	CASSLPGGRPVNTEAFF
few	TRBV19	NA	TRBJ1-2	TGTGCCAGTAGTCCCCCCCTAAACTATGGCTACACCTTC	CASSPPLNYGYTF
few	TRBV30	NA	TRBJ2-1	TGTGCCTGGTCTCCTGGACTAACTCCCACCAATGAGCAGTTCTTC	CAWSPGLTPTNEQFF
NA	TRBV5-1	NA	TRBJ1-2	TGCGCCAGCAGCTTGTTCGGGGATGGCTACACCTTC	CASSLFGDGYTF
NA	TRBV5-1	TRBD1	TRBJ2-7	TGCGCCAGCAGCTTCCCCGGGACAGGGGGCTACGAGCAGTACTTC	CASSFPGTGGYEQYF
NA	TRBV9	NA	TRBJ1-6	TGTGCCAGCAGCGTACGGTTAACTAATTCACCCCTCCACTTT	CASSVRLTNSPLHF